These 22 T cell receptor beta chains came from one sample sequenced in a study of blood T cell repertoires in COVID-19. This table comes from immunoSEQ multiplex PCR, and its TCRdb copy is limited to in-frame clones, with some not included. The table lists 25,000 to 35,000 clones, 89% of them singletons. The sample was peripheral blood. The receptors were gathered from a human donor with acute or convalescent COVID-19. The donor label of this sample is uncertain.

The genes are TRBV19 and TRBJ1-5; 10 bases align to TRBD1. The V and J ends lost 3 bases and 6 bases, in that order; junction bases with no gene match: 11. The germline CDR1 and CDR2 sequences are LNHDA and SQIVND (reference sequence). The CDR3 is 17 amino acids. The CDR3 nucleotides are TGTGCCAGTAGTATGGGATTGGGACAGGGGTTGGTTCAGCCCCAGCATTTT. Its translation is CASSMGLGQGLVQPQHF. Variable domain in full (rest from reference TRBV19 and TRBJ1-5): DGGITQSPKYLFRKEGQNVTLSCEQNLNHDAMYWYRQDPGQGLRLIYYSQIVNDFQKGDIAEGYSVSREKKESFPLTVTSAQKNPTAFYLCASSMGLGQGLVQPQHFGDGTRLSIL.

This chain joins TRBV5-1 and TRBJ1-1, with D tentatively TRBD1 (6 bases). The CDR3 has 14 residues. V was shortened by 4 bases and J by 3 bases, with 13 bases between the two germline ends. Germline-derived CDR1 and CDR2 are SGHRS and YFSETQ. The CDR3 loop is CASSLDRPDTEAFF. CDR3 in DNA: TGCGCCAGCAGCCTCGACAGGCCGGACACTGAAGCTTTCTTT.

The CDR3 spells CATSDPVPGTATDTQYF. Written as DNA, the CDR3 is TGTGCCACCAGTGATCCCGTCCCCGGGACAGCCACAGATACGCAGTATTTT. V is TRBV24-1 and J is TRBJ2-3, with 7 bases identical to TRBD1. Germline-derived CDR1 and CDR2 are KGHDR and SFDVKD. This CDR3 comprises 17 residues. With 3 bases clipped from V and 2 bases from J, the junction kept 10 bases outside the gene matches.

The chain has TRBV6-5 and TRBJ2-2; a possible D gene is TRBD2 (6 bases). The CDR3 sequence is 14 residues long. Germline values: CDR1 MNHEY, CDR2 SVGAGI. V lost 5 bases, J lost 4 bases, and 11 bases lay in between. CDR3 sequence reads: CASSRELGTGELFF. The DNA for the CDR3 is TGTGCCAGCAGTCGGGAGCTCGGCACCGGGGAGCTGTTTTTT.

This chain connects TRBV6-5 to TRBJ2-7; TRBD2 aligns across 7 bases. Germline CDR1 reads MNHEY; CDR2 reads SVGAGI. V was clipped by 2 bases and J by 3 bases; unmatched bases: 7. The CDR3 totals 15 residues. The CDR3 sequence: CASSYVGLADYEQYF. DNA of the CDR3: TGTGCCAGCAGTTACGTCGGGCTAGCGGACTACGAGCAGTACTTC.

The rearrangement uses TRBV28 and TRBJ2-3, with a tentative D call TRBD2 (6 bases). Trimming took off 4 bases at V and 4 bases at J, with 12 bases between the two ends. Germline loops: CDR1 MDHEN, CDR2 SYDVKM. The CDR3 runs to 14 residues. The CDR3 region has the DNA TGTGCCAGCAGTTCCGCGGGGAGGTCAGATACGCAGTATTTT. Its protein is CASSSAGRSDTQYF.

The rearrangement links TRBV4-1 to TRBJ2-7; TRBD2 matches 10 bases. Per the germline V gene, CDR1 is MGHRA and CDR2 is YSYEKL. V gave up 4 bases and J gave up 1 base; unmatched junction bases: 1. This CDR3 is built from 14 residues. CDR3 bases: TGCGCCAGCAGCCTAGCGGGGGGTTCCTACGAGCAGTACTTC. Protein sequence: CASSLAGGSYEQYF.

In its sample, this clone ranks as medium-sized (0.01 to 0.1%). The rearrangement joins TRBV7-2 to TRBJ2-1; 11 bases are a match to TRBD1. This CDR3 region has 15 residues. The germline CDR1 and CDR2 sequences are SGHTA and FQGNSA. V shed 5 bases and J 8 bases; nucleotides not matched to a gene: 8. CDR3 in DNA: TGTGCCAGCAGCACAAGGGACAGGGGGATAGATGAGCAGTTCTTC. It specifies CASSTRDRGIDEQFF.

The J gene is TRBJ1-5, the V gene TRBV24-1; 8 bases agree with TRBD1. CDR3 size: 15 residues. Germline CDR1 reads KGHDR; CDR2 reads SFDVKD. Trimming removed 3 bases from V and 3 bases from J; junction bases left unmatched: 3. As DNA, the CDR3 is TGTGCCACCAGTGATCCAGGGGGCAACAATCAGCCCCAGCATTTT. Translation: CATSDPGGNNQPQHF.

The V gene is TRBV5-8, the J gene TRBJ1-4; D may be TRBD1 (6 bases). CDR3 length: 15 amino acids. Trimming stripped 0 bases from V and 5 bases from J, with 11 bases between. Germline V gene data show CDR1 as SGHTS and CDR2 as YDEGEE. CDR3 bases: TGTGCCAGCAGCTTGGAGGGACACCGGAATGAAAAACTGTTTTTT. As protein: CASSLEGHRNEKLFF.

The rearrangement uses TRBV4-1 and TRBJ1-4; 11 bases agree with TRBD1. The CDR3 has 21 residues. Losses at the gene ends were 0 bases for V and 3 bases for J; bases not matched to a gene: 15. Per the germline V gene, CDR1 is MGHRA and CDR2 is YSYEKL. Written as DNA, the CDR3 is TGCGCCAGCAGCCAAGATAGTGGACAGGGGGCGAGTTTGGCAGCTAATGAAAAACTGTTTTTT. Translation: CASSQDSGQGASLAANEKLFF.

The rearrangement links TRBV4-1 to TRBJ1-4; D is uncertain. CDR1 and CDR2 from the germline V gene are MGHRA and YSYEKL. This CDR3 comprises 15 residues. V was trimmed by 0 bases and J by 5 bases, leaving 10 bases between them. For the CDR3, the DNA is TGCGCCAGCAGCCAAGAGCGGACTGCGAATGAAAAACTGTTTTTT. It encodes CASSQERTANEKLFF.

The V call is TRBV30, the J call TRBJ1-5; D remains unclear. Germline assignment: CDR1 GTSNPN and CDR2 SVGIG (reference sequence). Trimming took off 2 bases at V and 3 bases at J, with 11 bases between the two ends. The length of the CDR3 is 14 residues. CDR3 region: CAWSMGLPNQPQHF. In nucleotides, the CDR3 is TGTGCCTGGAGTATGGGCCTGCCCAATCAGCCCCAGCATTTT.

V gene TRBV5-4 combines with J gene TRBJ2-7; 8 positions agree with TRBD1. Per the germline V gene, CDR1 is SGHNT and CDR2 is YYREEE (reference sequence). With V trimmed by 0 bases and J by 0 bases, 5 bases remained unmatched. CDR3 length: 16 residues. CDR3 bases: TGTGCCAGCAGCTTGGCTGGGACAGGCTACTCCTACGAGCAGTACTTC. It encodes CASSLAGTGYSYEQYF.

CDR3 residues: CASSFGGGYSYEQYV. The CDR3 bases are TGCGCCAGCAGCTTCGGCGGGGGATACTCCTACGAGCAGTACGTC. The chain joins TRBV5-1 to TRBJ2-7, with TRBD2 matching over 7 bases. This CDR3 contains 15 residues. V was clipped by 2 bases and J by 0 bases; unmatched bases: 5. In germline, CDR1 is SGHRS, CDR2 YFSETQ.

This sequence joins TRBV24-1 and TRBJ2-1, with 7 nucleotides matching TRBD1. J lost 9 bases, V lost 4 bases, and 8 bases had no gene match. The CDR3 totals 14 residues. Germline V lookup: CDR1 KGHDR, CDR2 SFDVKD. This CDR3 reads CATSEPDRVGEQFF. CDR3 sequence (DNA): TGTGCCACCAGTGAACCTGACAGGGTAGGTGAGCAGTTCTTC.

The CDR3 loop is CASRATSGSGGELFF. The DNA for the CDR3 is TGTGCCAGCAGAGCCACTAGCGGGTCTGGCGGGGAGCTGTTTTTT. J is TRBJ2-2 and V is TRBV2, with TRBD2 matching 9 bases. The junction had 9 bases not matched to a gene; V was cut back by 6 bases and J by 7 bases. Germline CDR1 SNHLY, CDR2 FYNNEI. The CDR3 consists of 15 residues.

The CDR3 bases are TGTGCCAGCAGCCAAGGCCGGGGACAGGGTCATAATTCACCCCTCCACTTT. It encodes CASSQGRGQGHNSPLHF. This chain uses TRBV3-1 (or the pseudogene TRBV3-2) with TRBJ1-6, with 9 bases identical to TRBD1. V shed 1 base and J 5 bases; nucleotides not matched to a gene: 6. The CDR3 is 17 residues long. Germline values: CDR1 LGHDT, CDR2 YNNKEL (reference sequence).

This clone was detected a few times. Here the CDR3 reads CAITERGPISYNEQFF. Here the CDR3 DNA reads TGTGCCATTACCGAGCGGGGGCCGATCTCCTACAATGAGCAGTTCTTC. The J gene is TRBJ2-1, the V gene TRBV7-9, with 8 bases that match TRBD2. CDR1 is SEHNR, CDR2 FQNEAQ, per germline (reference sequence). The CDR3 runs to 16 residues. Losses at the gene ends were 10 bases for V and 0 bases for J; bases not matched to a gene: 11.

V gene TRBV7-8 combines with J gene TRBJ2-7; a possible D gene is TRBD1 (6 bases). Between the trimmed V and J ends, which lost 5 bases and 4 bases, there was a span of 18 bases. The CDR3 spans 15 residues. In germline, CDR1 is SGHVS, CDR2 FQNEAQ. Here the CDR3 DNA reads TGTGCCAGCAGCGCAGAGGGGACAAGGCGGTACGAGCAGTACTTC. Amino acid sequence: CASSAEGTRRYEQYF.

This clone has only one observation. The chain recombines TRBV18 with TRBJ2-2, with TRBD1 matching 10 bases. The CDR3 runs to 16 residues. V dropped 4 bases and J dropped 2; count of bases not matched to a gene: 4. CDR1 is KGHSH and CDR2 is LQKENI in the germline V gene. The CDR3 nucleotides read TGTGCCAGCTCACGGGGACAGGGGACTAACACCGGGGAGCTGTTTTTT. It specifies CASSRGQGTNTGELFF.

In nucleotides, the CDR3 is TGTGCCAGCAGCATAACCGGGACAGGGCACACCGAGCAGTTCTTC. Its protein product is CASSITGTGHTEQFF. The chain combines TRBV9 with TRBJ2-1; 9 bases line up with TRBD1. V lost 4 bases to trimming and J lost 10 bases; unmatched junction nucleotides: 12. The CDR3 has 15 amino acids. CDR1 and CDR2 (germline): SGDLS, YYNGEE.